This T cell receptor beta chain came from a study of cytomegalovirus exposure and HLA in healthy donors. The PCR had 60 Vbeta and 13 Jbeta primers. The repertoire was sequenced with immunoSEQ multiplex PCR; TCRdb's copy has only in-frame clones and lacks some. This table holds fewer than 85,000 clones. The CDR3 length is 14 residues. Per the germline V gene, CDR1 is MGHDK and CDR2 is SYGVNS. The V gene lost 1 base and the J gene lost 2 bases, with 8 bases spanning the gap. This receptor was obtained from a man in his fifties in good health and CMV-seropositive. The J gene is TRBJ1-1, the V gene TRBV25-1; D remains unclear. Sequenced input: PBMCs. The CDR3 DNA reads as TGTGCCAGCAGTGAATGGGCAGCCAACACTGAAGCTTTCTTT. This sequence encodes CASSEWAANTEAFF.